Described below is a single T cell receptor (beta chain) sequence and its context. The ends were cut back, 2 bases at V and 3 bases at J, with 8 bases in the middle. This CDR3 contains 14 residues. The germline gives CDR1 SGDLS, CDR2 YYNGEE. These data belong to a study of TIL therapy for anti-PD-1-resistant metastatic lung cancer. Study information: Tumors had a median PD-L1 proportion score of about 6%. Tumors carried a median about 1.5 non-synonymous mutations per megabase.

The libraries were made with immunoSEQ v3. The data were produced by immunoSEQ multiplex PCR, yet TCRdb's version contains in-frame clones alone and is incomplete. This sample carries around 30,000 clones, about 79% of them seen once, and the ten largest clones take 2.5% to 3%. The time point is: pre-treatment sample, taken before nivolumab and TIL therapy. This specimen was blood, taken at baseline. The rearrangement uses TRBV9 and TRBJ1-4, with D maybe TRBD1 (5 bases). The origin of this receptor is a woman between 30 and 85 years old with non-small cell lung cancer. The CDR3 spells CASSVRASNEKLFF. CDR3 coding DNA: TGTGCCAGCAGCGTCAGGGCTTCTAATGAAAAACTGTTTTTT.